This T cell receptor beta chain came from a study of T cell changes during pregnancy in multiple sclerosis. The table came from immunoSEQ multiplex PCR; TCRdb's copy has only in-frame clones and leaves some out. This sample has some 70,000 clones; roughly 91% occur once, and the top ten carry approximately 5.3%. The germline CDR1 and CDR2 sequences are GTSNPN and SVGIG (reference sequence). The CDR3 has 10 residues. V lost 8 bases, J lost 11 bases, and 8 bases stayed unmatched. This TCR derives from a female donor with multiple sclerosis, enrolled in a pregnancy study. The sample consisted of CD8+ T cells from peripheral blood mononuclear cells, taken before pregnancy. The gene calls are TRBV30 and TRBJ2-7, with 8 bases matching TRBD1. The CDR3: CAGQGRHKYF. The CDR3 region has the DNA TGTGCCGGACAGGGACGGCATAAGTACTTC.